This T cell receptor (beta chain) was identified in a study of blood T cell repertoires in COVID-19. The CDR3 totals 15 residues. Looked up from germline, CDR1 is SNHLY and CDR2 is FYNNEI. V gave up 7 bases and J gave up 4 bases, with 19 bases separating them. Assay used: immunoSEQ multiplex PCR; TCRdb lists only in-frame clones, some missing. This table holds roughly 290,000 clones, 80% to 90% found once. The V gene is TRBV2, the J gene TRBJ1-2; D might be TRBD1 (6 bases). Sequencing input: PBMCs or T cells enriched from blood (not recorded which). This TCR was sampled from a man aged 25-45 years who had recovered from COVID-19. The CDR3 loop is CASNPDRLIGYGYTF. CDR3 sequence (DNA): TGTGCCAGCAATCCCGACAGGCTAATCGGCTATGGCTACACCTTC.